This T cell receptor beta chain came from a study of OX40 agonist ivuxolimab in advanced cancers. Here immunoSEQ multiplex PCR was the method, and the copy in TCRdb shows in-frame clones only, minus some. The table lists some 17,000 clones, 80% of them singletons. In its sample, this clone ranks as medium-sized. The germline V gene has CDR1 MGHRA and CDR2 YSYEKL. The CDR3 has 16 residues. The V and J ends lost 3 bases and 4 bases, in that order; junction bases with no gene match: 9. The chain combines TRBV4-1 with TRBJ1-1; TRBD1 matches at 9 bases. The specimen comprised CD4+ or CD8+ T cells sorted from blood, sampled in a trial of the OX40 agonist ivuxolimab. This clonotype was obtained from an adult with an advanced solid tumor such as melanoma, head and neck, liver or kidney cancer. CDR3 sequence reads: CASSHRDRDFGTEAFF. CDR3 coding DNA: TGCGCCAGCAGCCATCGGGACAGGGATTTCGGCACTGAAGCTTTCTTT.